This TCR beta chain was retrieved from a study of blood T cell repertoires in COVID-19 (dated by TCRdb to 2020 to 2022). About the full investigation: Samples covering the acute and convalescent phases of COVID-19 were provided by collaborators in the United States, Italy and Spain. The dataset comprised deeply sampled blood TCRbeta repertoires from subjects exposed to, actively infected with, or recovered from COVID-19. The samples were drawn from two sources: the first 160 participants of the ongoing ImmuneRACE study, and 1,254 subjects contributed by 6 global collaborators. HLA class I and class II types, where available, came from metadata supplied by the sample provider rather than from assay-based typing. The repertoires were released in a freely available public database intended as a resource for research on the immune response to SARS-CoV-2. The material from the prospective study consisted of cDNA or gDNA derived from T cells, B-cell-depleted T cells, or PBMCs. Nearly every sample came with metadata listing a de-identified subject ID, COVID-19 status, age in years and sex.

Study-level results and caveats: Clinical and demographic metadata were provided uncurated, with the amount varying by source and participant.

Measured from the cysteine to the phenylalanine, the CDR3 is 10 residues long. Left in the record is the CDR3 DNA by itself, 30 bases read in frame from the first base. Relative to germline, V is 8 bases shorter and J is 9 bases shorter, with 8 bases between their ends. A second Seattle source provided samples from volunteer blood donors who had recovered from COVID-19. Collaborating institutions collected whole blood in K2EDTA tubes following their own protocols. For TCRbeta analysis, collaborators shipped samples in one of three forms: frozen whole blood, isolated PBMCs, or DNA extracted from either of those sample types. TCRbeta CDR3 regions were amplified from genomic DNA using the immunoSEQ Assay, a bias-controlled multiplex PCR. In the paper's pipeline: The number of nucleated cells in each sample was estimated from the amplification of reference gene primers within the assay. To quantify the absolute abundance of each unique TCRbeta CDR3 rearrangement, sequence reads were collapsed and filtered. For each sample, productive Simpson clonality was calculated as the square root of Simpson's diversity index across productive rearrangements. Sourced from immuneACCESS, this table was stored by TCRdb with only in-frame sequences that have V and J called. A share of the clones is absent; for the studies checked, an unresolved V gene accounts for under half, and the remainder has no known explanation. The DNA gave D and trimming, while V, J and clone size come from that table. This sample is represented by roughly 250,000 clones; more than 70% of them were singletons. 0.9% to 1% of the sample belongs to the ten largest clones.

Comments on this clone: The clone's antigen remains unknown. No qualities accompany the bases; no much larger clone lies one base away.

Rearrangement joined TRBV12-3 or TRBV12-4 to TRBJ1-3; the D region possibly corresponds to TRBD1 (5 bases align). The specimen sequenced was peripheral blood. The source is a woman in her 40s who had recovered from COVID-19. The nucleotide sequence is given as TGTGCCAGCGGGAGGGGCACCATATATTTT. Its coded protein is CASGRGTIYF.